A single sample gave rise to the 15 T cell receptor beta chains below, sequenced in a study of blood T cell repertoires in COVID-19. Sequencing was performed with immunoSEQ multiplex PCR; in TCRdb, only in-frame clones are kept and a portion is missing. This table holds a few hundred thousand clones, more than 75% found once. Sequences were obtained from peripheral blood. The origin of the receptors is a man aged 50-60 years with active or convalescent COVID-19.

The genes are TRBV5-8 and TRBJ1-1, with D perhaps matching TRBD1 (6 bases). CDR1 and CDR2 from the germline V gene are SGHTS and YDEGEE. The length of the CDR3 is 15 residues. The V and J ends lost 3 bases and 7 bases respectively, with 19 bases between them. CDR3 in DNA: TGTGCCAGCAGCTCAATCCGGATGGACAGCAGTGAAGCTTTCTTT. As protein: CASSSIRMDSSEAFF. Using reference TRBV5-8 and TRBJ1-1 for the parts outside the CDR3, the full variable domain is EAGVTQSPTHLIKTRGQQATLRCSPISGHTSVYWYQQALGLGLQFLLWYDEGEERNRGNFPPRFSGRQFPNYSSELNVNALELEDSALYLCASSSIRMDSSEAFFGQGTRLTVV.

This clone has a handful of counts. The chain's CDR3 is CASSSSGTEQYF. The CDR3 DNA follows: TGTGCCAGCAGCTCTAGCGGGACCGAGCAGTACTTC. The J gene is TRBJ2-7, the V gene TRBV7-9; TRBD2 matches 9 bases. Germline V gene sequence: CDR1 SEHNR, CDR2 FQNEAQ (reference sequence). Trimming took 4 bases from V and 6 from J; bases not matched to a gene: 1. This CDR3 is built from 12 residues. The whole variable domain, filled in from reference TRBV7-9 and TRBJ2-7, reads DTGVSQNPRHKITKRGQNVTFRCDPISEHNRLYWYRQTLGQGPEFLTYFQNEAQLEKSRLLSDRFSAERPKGSFSTLEIQRTEQGDSAMYLCASSSSGTEQYFGPGTRLTVT.

The rearrangement joins TRBV19 to TRBJ1-4; D is perhaps TRBD1 (5 bases). CDR1 is LNHDA, CDR2 SQIVND, per germline (reference sequence). V lost 4 bases to trimming and J lost 2 bases, with 11 bases between them. This CDR3 comprises 15 residues. The CDR3 DNA reads as TGTGCCAGTAGTACCACCACAGGCACTAATGAAAAACTGTTTTTT. Encoded protein: CASSTTTGTNEKLFF.

The genes are TRBV6-1 and TRBJ1-5, with TRBD1 as a possible D gene (5 bases). Germline CDR1 MNHNS, CDR2 SASEGT. V was clipped by 2 bases and J by 6 bases, with 11 bases between them. The CDR3 consists of 14 residues. The CDR3 reads CASSEMGQGQPQHF. The CDR3 DNA is TGTGCCAGCAGTGAAATGGGGCAAGGTCAGCCCCAGCATTTT.

The chain joins TRBV10-3 to TRBJ1-3; D not certain. V was pared by 10 bases and J by 1 base, with 14 bases between. The CDR3 sequence is 14 residues long. Germline assignment: CDR1 ENHRY and CDR2 SYGVKD. This chain's CDR3 is CATLPTGSGNTIYF. The CDR3 coding sequence is TGTGCCACCCTACCAACGGGATCTGGAAACACCATATATTTT.

The gene calls are TRBV4-2 and TRBJ2-5; 12 positions match TRBD2. The CDR3 spans 18 residues. Trimming at V came to 1 base and at J to 4 bases, leaving 10 bases not matched to a gene. Germline CDR1 LGHNA, CDR2 YNFKEQ. DNA for the CDR3: TGTGCCAGCAGCCAAGGGGATGCTAGCGGGGGGGCAGTAGAGACCCAGTACTTC. Its translation is CASSQGDASGGAVETQYF.

J is TRBJ1-3 and V is TRBV28; 7 bases agree with TRBD1. The trim removed 9 bases at V and 2 bases at J, leaving 19 bases unmatched. The CDR3 length is 18 residues. Germline CDR1 MDHEN, CDR2 SYDVKM. CDR3 coding DNA: TGTGCCAGTCTACCCTCGACAGGGAAAATAGCTGCTGGAAACACCATATATTTT. Translated, it gives CASLPSTGKIAAGNTIYF.

V and J are TRBV3-1 (or the pseudogene TRBV3-2) and TRBJ1-1, with D perhaps matching TRBD1 (5 bases). Trimming took off 2 bases at V and 9 bases at J, with 13 bases between the two ends. Germline V gene data show CDR1 as LGHDT and CDR2 as YNNKEL (reference sequence). The CDR3 consists of 13 residues. CDR3 nucleotide sequence: TGTGCCAGCAGCCAAACAAGGATGGGGCAAGCTTTCTTT. Protein sequence: CASSQTRMGQAFF.

V gene TRBV28 combines with J gene TRBJ2-1, with 11 bases lining up with TRBD1. The CDR3 consists of 15 residues. The germline V gene has CDR1 MDHEN and CDR2 SYDVKM. After removal of 5 bases from V and 5 bases from J, the junction contained 5 bases not matched to a gene. The CDR3 loop reads CASSQGGQGDNEQFF. CDR3 DNA sequence: TGTGCCAGCAGTCAAGGGGGACAGGGGGACAATGAGCAGTTCTTC.

The rearrangement joins TRBV5-6 to TRBJ1-5; the D is unclear. The germline CDR1 and CDR2 sequences are SGHDT and YYEEEE. Trimming left V 4 bases short and J 5 bases short, with 13 bases between. The CDR3 covers 14 residues. CDR3 DNA: TGTGCCAGCAGCCTTATGGGAGGCGATCAGCCCCAGCATTTT. Amino acids: CASSLMGGDQPQHF.

This rearrangement joins TRBV5-1 to TRBJ1-4; maybe TRBD1 (5 bases). Germline CDR1 SGHRS, CDR2 YFSETQ. The V end was cut by 0 bases, the J end by 7 bases, with 10 bases between. The CDR3 is 14 amino acids. The CDR3 reads CASSLGHGGEKLFF. CDR3 nucleotides: TGCGCCAGCAGCTTGGGCCACGGGGGTGAAAAACTGTTTTTT.

The chain employs TRBV28 and TRBJ1-1; TRBD1 matches at 7 bases. V dropped 5 bases and J dropped 6; count of bases not matched to a gene: 9. The CDR3 has 14 residues. Per germline, CDR1 MDHEN and CDR2 SYDVKM. The CDR3 region has the DNA TGTGCCAGCAGTCCGCCGGCGAGGGGGCCTGAAGCTTTCTTT. It translates to CASSPPARGPEAFF.

The chain carries TRBV11-2 and TRBJ2-7, with D possibly being TRBD1 (6 bases). From germline, CDR1 is SGHAT and CDR2 FQNNGV. V was cut by 4 bases and J by 3 bases, with 16 bases left in between. This CDR3 is built from 15 residues. The CDR3 loop reads CASSSGTSAYYEQYF. The CDR3 nucleotides read TGTGCCAGCAGCTCCGGGACATCAGCGTACTACGAGCAGTACTTC.

The chain joins TRBV10-3 to TRBJ2-3, with TRBD2 as a possible D gene (8 bases). The CDR3 is made up of 18 amino acids. V lost 5 bases and J 4 bases, leaving 25 bases between the germline ends. Germline CDR1 is ENHRY and CDR2 is SYGVKD. DNA for the CDR3: TGTGCCATCAGTAACCGACAGGGCGGGAGGCAGAGCTCAGATACGCAGTATTTT. It encodes CAISNRQGGRQSSDTQYF.

This chain links TRBV19 with TRBJ1-5, with D possibly matching TRBD1 (5 bases). This CDR3 spans 13 amino acids. V was shortened by 5 bases and J by 9 bases, with 14 bases between the two germline ends. Germline V gene data show CDR1 as LNHDA and CDR2 as SQIVND (reference sequence). CDR3 sequence: CASSQQVKWPQHF. CDR3 DNA: TGTGCCAGTAGTCAACAGGTAAAATGGCCCCAGCATTTT.